These 26 T cell receptor beta chains share one sample of origin, sequenced in a study of T cell repertoires in cytomegalovirus infection. TCRdb used MiXCR to reprocess the reads, holding one entry per CDR3 protein. In the table there are roughly 300,000 distinct CDR3 sequences, about 25% of which are singletons. The sequenced sample was PBMCs. All receptors come from a human donor in good health (CMV status not recorded). Some clones in this sample may be carry-over from other donors' samples.

This clonotype was seen at least ten times. This rearrangement joins TRBV7-3 to TRBJ2-1; 9 bases agree with TRBD2. The V gene's germline CDR1 is SGHTA and CDR2 FQGTGA. This CDR3 region has 15 residues. V lost 2 bases, J lost 9 bases, and 8 bases stayed unmatched. CDR3 loop: CASSLEGRGGGEQFF. The CDR3 DNA follows: TGTGCCAGCAGCTTAGAGGGGCGGGGGGGTGGTGAGCAGTTCTTC.

This clonotype was seen a few times. The chain carries TRBV5-4 and TRBJ1-1; a possible D gene is TRBD1 (5 bases). Germline V gene lookup returns CDR1 SGHNT and CDR2 YYREEE (reference sequence). There are 15 residues in the CDR3. Trimming shortened V by 5 bases and J by 4 bases, and 18 bases separated the two germline ends. The CDR3, as DNA: TGTGCCAGCAGGAGTCAGGGCGTCATGATCACTGAAGCTTTCTTT. Protein sequence: CASRSQGVMITEAFF.

This clonotype was seen a handful of times. The gene calls are TRBV7-9 and TRBJ2-3; D is perhaps TRBD1 or TRBD2 (5 bases each). V was pared by 0 bases and J by 0 bases, with 13 bases between. The CDR3 runs to 17 residues. Germline V gene data show CDR1 as SEHNR and CDR2 as FQNEAQ (reference sequence). The chain's CDR3 is CASSLARGASSTDTQYF. DNA for the CDR3: TGTGCCAGCAGCTTAGCGCGAGGGGCTAGCAGCACAGATACGCAGTATTTT.

The rearrangement links TRBV10-2 to TRBJ2-2; TRBD1 aligns across 9 bases. The CDR3 runs to 13 residues. Germline trimming cut 6 bases from V and 6 bases from J; bases unmatched to any gene: 2. Germline-derived CDR1 and CDR2 are WSHSY and SAAADI. This CDR3 reads CASRDRGPGELFF. CDR3 DNA sequence: TGCGCCAGCAGGGACAGGGGTCCCGGGGAGCTGTTTTTT.

This clonotype was found a few times. The V gene is TRBV28, the J gene TRBJ2-7; D remains ambiguous. The CDR3 is 12 amino acids. Germline-derived CDR1 and CDR2 are MDHEN and SYDVKM. Trimming removed 6 bases at V and 5 bases at J, with 11 bases between. This CDR3 reads CASRAEWNEQYF. In nucleotides, the CDR3 is TGTGCCAGCAGAGCTGAGTGGAACGAGCAGTACTTC. Full variable domain (remainder filled in from reference TRBV28 and TRBJ2-7): DVKVTQSSRYLVKRTGEKVFLECVQDMDHENMFWYRQDPGLGLRLIYFSYDVKMKEKGDIPEGYSVSREKKERFSLILESASTNQTSMYLCASRAEWNEQYFGPGTRLTVT.

In this sample, this clonotype turned up a few times. The rearrangement uses TRBV19 and TRBJ2-1; D is ambiguous. The V and J ends lost 9 bases and 8 bases respectively, with 20 bases between them. Germline loops: CDR1 LNHDA, CDR2 SQIVND (reference sequence). The CDR3 is 14 residues long. CDR3 DNA sequence: TGTGCCAGGAAGACCCTTTCCGCTTTCCATGAGCAGTTCTTC. Protein: CARKTLSAFHEQFF.

This clonotype was found many times. The rearrangement joins TRBV7-2 to TRBJ1-2; 10 nucleotides agree with TRBD1. Losses at the gene ends were 4 bases for V and 13 bases for J; bases not matched to a gene: 15. Germline V lookup: CDR1 SGHTA, CDR2 FQGNSA. CDR3 length: 15 residues. This chain's CDR3 is CASSSSPGTGEGCTF. DNA for the CDR3: TGTGCCAGCAGCTCCTCTCCCGGGACAGGGGAGGGTTGCACCTTC.

The V and J genes are TRBV10-3 and TRBJ2-2; TRBD2 is a possible D gene (5 bases). With 2 bases removed from V and 3 bases from J, the gap between germline ends came to 10 bases. The V gene's germline CDR1 is ENHRY and CDR2 SYGVKD. This CDR3 contains 15 residues. The CDR3 DNA reads TGTGCCATCAGTGAGCAGGAGGCGGACACCGGGGAGCTGTTTTTT. Translation: CAISEQEADTGELFF.

This chain joins TRBV11-2 and TRBJ1-5, with D maybe TRBD1 (6 bases). V lost 5 bases to trimming and J lost 0 bases, with 14 bases between them. The CDR3 runs 16 residues. Germline assignment: CDR1 SGHAT and CDR2 FQNNGV. The CDR3 is CASSLWAGVSNQPQHF. For the CDR3, the DNA is TGTGCCAGCAGCCTATGGGCAGGGGTTAGCAATCAGCCCCAGCATTTT.

The table lists this clonotype with a few counts. The V call is TRBV12-3 or TRBV12-4, the J call TRBJ2-6; TRBD2 agrees at 8 bases. The CDR3 runs 15 residues. Trimming cost V 3 bases and J 4 bases; bases outside gene matches: 2. CDR3: CASSLAGGGANVLTF. DNA of the CDR3: TGTGCCAGCAGTTTGGCGGGAGGAGGGGCCAACGTCCTGACTTTC.

This clonotype came up many times. J is TRBJ2-2 and V is TRBV7-2; no clear D gene. The CDR3 sequence is 15 residues long. From germline, CDR1 is SGHTA and CDR2 FQGNSA. The V gene lost 5 bases and the J gene lost 1 base, with 11 bases spanning the gap. CDR3 bases: TGTGCCAGCAGCGTCCAAAGACTGAACACCGGGGAGCTGTTTTTT. Encoded protein: CASSVQRLNTGELFF.

The V call is TRBV10-3, the J call TRBJ2-7; 8 positions match TRBD1. V dropped 10 bases and J dropped 4; count of bases not matched to a gene: 9. Germline assignment: CDR1 ENHRY and CDR2 SYGVKD. This CDR3 has 13 amino acids. CDR3 nucleotides: TGTGCCACGGGGGAGACAGGGGTTTACGAGCAGTACTTC. Its protein is CATGETGVYEQYF.

On this clonotype itself: This could be a read error, since a much larger clone is one nucleotide away. The chain employs TRBV12-3 or TRBV12-4 and TRBJ1-6; D is undetermined. The CDR3 has 14 residues. The CDR3 DNA reads TGTGACAGCAGTTCGAGCTCCTATAATTCACCCCTCCACTTT. It is translated as CDSSSSSYNSPLHF.

CDR3 protein: CASSFDKLTDTQYF. Here the CDR3 DNA reads TGTGCCAGCAGCTTCGACAAGCTCACAGATACGCAGTATTTT. V and J are TRBV7-2 and TRBJ2-3; D ambiguous. Germline CDR1 reads SGHTA; CDR2 reads FQGNSA. The CDR3 extends over 14 amino acids. V lost 3 bases and J lost 2, with 9 bases in between.

This clonotype was found a few times. The rearrangement joins TRBV7-9 to TRBJ2-7; D is possibly TRBD1 (5 bases). The CDR3 has 12 residues. Germline V gene sequence: CDR1 SEHNR, CDR2 FQNEAQ (reference sequence). V was pared by 5 bases and J by 3 bases, with 8 bases between. CDR3 bases: TGTGCCAGCAGCGCGACAGTCTACGAGCAGTACTTC. Translating gives CASSATVYEQYF. The whole variable domain, remainder taken from reference TRBV7-9 and TRBJ2-7, is DTGVSQNPRHKITKRGQNVTFRCDPISEHNRLYWYRQTLGQGPEFLTYFQNEAQLEKSRLLSDRFSAERPKGSFSTLEIQRTEQGDSAMYLCASSATVYEQYFGPGTRLTVT.

The V gene is TRBV7-4, the J gene TRBJ2-7, with D possibly matching TRBD2 (6 bases). The V gene lost 3 bases and the J gene lost 6 bases, with 15 bases spanning the gap. The CDR3 loop spans 14 amino acids. Germline-derived CDR1 and CDR2 are SGHVT and SQSDAQ. CDR3 residues: CASSLGGNGAEQYF. In DNA, the CDR3 is TGTGCCAGCAGCTTGGGAGGAAATGGTGCCGAGCAGTACTTC.

This clonotype was counted many times. The V and J genes are TRBV7-6 and TRBJ2-1; 10 bases line up with TRBD2. Germline loops: CDR1 SGHVS, CDR2 FNYEAQ. There are 16 residues in the CDR3. J lost 5 bases, V lost 1 base, and 5 bases had no gene match. The CDR3 protein is CASSLVSTSGDNEQFF. CDR3 sequence (DNA): TGTGCCAGCAGCTTAGTTTCCACTAGCGGGGACAATGAGCAGTTCTTC.

This clonotype has only a few counts. The chain joins TRBV28 to TRBJ2-7; a possible D gene is TRBD2 (7 bases). The CDR3 is 14 amino acids. V dropped 6 bases and J dropped 5 bases, with 17 bases sitting between them. The V gene's germline CDR1 is MDHEN and CDR2 SYDVKM. The CDR3: CASRGGGGRDEQYF. Here the CDR3 DNA reads TGTGCCAGCAGGGGCGGGGGCGGAAGGGACGAGCAGTACTTC.

This clonotype appeared a few times. The rearrangement joins TRBV20-1 to TRBJ1-6; a weak D match, TRBD1 (5 bases). V was trimmed by 6 bases and J by 6 bases, leaving 18 bases between them. The CDR3 covers 15 residues. CDR1 DFQATT and CDR2 SNEGSKA come from the germline V gene (reference sequence). CDR3 in amino acids: CSALHGGISNSPLHF. The CDR3 coding sequence is TGCAGTGCCCTTCATGGGGGGATAAGTAATTCACCCCTCCACTTT.

A few counts support this clonotype. The chain joins TRBV6-5 to TRBJ2-7, with 10 positions matching TRBD2. The J segment lost 2 bases and the V segment lost 5 bases, leaving 9 bases of the junction unmatched. Germline CDR1 is MNHEY and CDR2 is SVGAGI. This CDR3 spans 16 amino acids. CDR3 in amino acids: CASSGNRLAGTYEQYF. The CDR3 DNA reads TGTGCCAGCAGTGGGAACAGACTAGCGGGCACCTACGAGCAGTACTTC.

This clonotype was seen more than once but under ten times. V gene TRBV12-3 or TRBV12-4 combines with J gene TRBJ2-7; D not certain. With 5 bases removed from V and 2 bases from J, the gap between germline ends came to 10 bases. This CDR3 contains 13 residues. DNA of the CDR3: TGTGCCAGCAGTCTGCGGCGACCCTACGAGCAGTACTTC. It specifies CASSLRRPYEQYF.

This clonotype was counted only a few times. The chain carries TRBV7-2 and TRBJ2-2; the match to TRBD1 covers 7 bases. CDR1 and CDR2 (germline): SGHTA, FQGNSA. The CDR3 has 15 amino acids. With 2 bases clipped from V and 3 bases from J, the junction kept 3 bases outside the gene matches. The CDR3 DNA follows: TGTGCCAGCAGCTTAAGGGACAGATACACCGGGGAGCTGTTTTTT. Translated, it gives CASSLRDRYTGELFF.

The genes are TRBV5-1 and TRBJ2-1; 8 bases map to TRBD1. The germline V gene encodes CDR1 SGHRS and CDR2 YFSETQ. After removal of 3 bases from V and 2 bases from J, the junction contained 13 bases not matched to a gene. This CDR3 is built from 18 residues. CDR3 protein: CASSSNPRQGSTYNEQFF. For the CDR3, the DNA is TGCGCCAGCAGCTCCAACCCCCGACAGGGGTCAACCTACAATGAGCAGTTCTTC.

The chain recombines TRBV29-1 with TRBJ2-2; 13 bases are a match to TRBD2. This CDR3 contains 15 residues. V shed 6 bases, J shed 5 bases, and the junction held 6 bases outside the gene matches. CDR1 is SQVTM, CDR2 ANQGSEA, per germline. The CDR3 sequence: CSVRTSGSWTGELFF. DNA for the CDR3: TGCAGCGTCAGGACTAGCGGGAGTTGGACCGGGGAGCTGTTTTTT.

This clonotype came up many times. The gene calls are TRBV7-2 and TRBJ2-2; TRBD2 matches at 8 bases. With 2 bases clipped from V and 3 bases from J, the junction kept 2 bases outside the gene matches. CDR1 and CDR2 (germline): SGHTA, FQGNSA. This CDR3 spans 15 amino acids. The CDR3 reads CASSLSGGYTGELFF. The CDR3 DNA reads TGTGCCAGCAGCTTAAGCGGGGGATACACCGGGGAGCTGTTTTTT.

This clonotype occurred once. A much larger clone differs from this one at a single base, so this may be a read error. The V call is TRBV6-5, the J call TRBJ1-4; the D gene is possibly TRBD1 (5 bases). The CDR3 length is 18 residues. V lost 0 bases to trimming and J lost 5 bases, with 19 bases between them. Looked up from germline, CDR1 is MNHEY and CDR2 is SVGAGI. The CDR3 bases are TGTGCCAGCAGTTACTCAAGTATAAGCAGGGTAGCCAATGAAAAACTGTTTTTT. It specifies CASSYSSISRVANEKLFF.